This TCR beta chain was sequenced in a study of T cells in Graves' hyperthyroidism and ophthalmopathy. Overall study findings and caveats: Researchers found most expanded thyroid clonotypes above 0.001 in blood as well. Model output signaled ophthalmopathy a median around 6.9 months ahead of onset.

This clonotype was seen many times. The antigen is unknown. Amplification targeted TCR beta CDR3 regions from RNA transcripts. RT-PCR in the first round (using the HTBI primer set) targeted the TCR CDR3. TCRdb called the multiplex PCR reads again in MiXCR, with one record for every CDR3 protein. In the table there are about 700,000 distinct CDR3 sequences, 14% of which are singletons. Germline CDR1 and CDR2: MDHEN and SYDVKM. V shed 3 bases, J shed 2 bases, and the junction held 6 bases outside the gene matches. The CDR3 has 16 residues. Uncontrolled infection, other autoimmune disease, pregnancy or lactation disqualified patients from enrolment.

The rearrangement joins TRBV28 to TRBJ2-1; 8 bases line up with TRBD2. Sequencing used blood. The sequence came from a woman aged 18 to 35 with Graves' hyperthyroidism. The CDR3 DNA reads TGTGCCAGCAGTTTCCTCACTAGCGGCCCCTACAATGAGCAGTTCTTC. Protein sequence: CASSFLTSGPYNEQFF.